This T cell receptor (beta chain) was profiled in a study of T cell responses to AZD1222 COVID-19 vaccine. Study outcomes and limitations: Compared with day 0, the breadth and depth of the Spike-specific TCR repertoire rose significantly after two doses of AZD1222.

The ends were cut back, 4 bases at V and 0 bases at J, with 8 bases in the middle. CDR1 MNHEY and CDR2 SVGEGT come from the germline V gene. This CDR3 is 14 amino acids long. Details on this clone: Its antigen is still unknown.

The method was immunoSEQ multiplex PCR; TCRdb's version includes in-frame clones alone and lacks a portion of them. This table has 130,000 to 150,000 clones, approximately 88% appearing once. The chain carries TRBV6-2 or TRBV6-3 and TRBJ2-3, with no clear D. Sequenced material: peripheral blood, taken on day 0 of AZD1222 vaccination. This TCR was sampled from an adult in good health. CDR3 in amino acids: CASSSLLSTDTQYF. The DNA for the CDR3 is TGTGCCAGCAGTTCCCTACTTAGCACAGATACGCAGTATTTT.